A single sample gave rise to the 17 T cell receptor beta chains below, sequenced in a study of identical twins. One entry per CDR3 protein, called by TCRdb with MiXCR from the 5' RACE reads. The sample consists of approximately 220,000 distinct CDR3 sequences, around 6.8% of them appearing once. Another study also made use of these data, one on yellow fever vaccine responses in identical twins.

The sample consisted of memory (CD45RO+) T cells sorted from blood. These receptors all come from a woman aged 18-29 years in good health.

Concerning this clonotype: A read error may account for a junction end that differs from germline. The chain is built from TRBV7-2 and TRBJ2-5, with D unresolved. CDR1 SGHTA and CDR2 FQGNSA come from the germline V gene. This CDR3 spans 14 amino acids. CDR3 DNA: TGTGCCAGCAGCTTACTTCCGGCCCAAAAGACCCAGTACTTC. This encodes CASSLLPAQKTQYF.

This clonotype was seen only a few times. The chain carries TRBV3-1 and TRBJ1-6; 9 bases are shared with TRBD1. The CDR3 runs 15 residues. CDR1 is LGHDT and CDR2 is YNNKEL in the germline V gene (reference sequence). Unmatched junction bases numbered 13, after V lost 4 bases and J lost 15 bases. The CDR3 sequence is CASSLGQGPLLVLHF. Written as DNA, the CDR3 is TGTGCCAGCAGCCTGGGACAGGGCCCCCTCCTGGTCCTCCACTTT.

The chain links TRBV7-2 to TRBJ2-7; TRBD2 is a possible D gene (6 bases). The germline V and J ends were trimmed by 2 bases and 6 bases, with 23 bases remaining between them. Germline lookup yields CDR1 SGHTA and CDR2 FQGNSA. The CDR3 runs to 17 residues. The CDR3 DNA sequence: TGTGCCAGCAGCTTACAGGCGGGAATCCTCTCGTTGGGCGAGCAGTACTTC. This encodes CASSLQAGILSLGEQYF.

This clonotype was seen only a few times. The chain is built from TRBV2 and TRBJ2-7; tentatively, D is TRBD1 (6 bases). The CDR3 consists of 13 residues. CDR1 and CDR2 from the germline V gene are SNHLY and FYNNEI. Trimming removed 7 bases at V and 5 bases at J, with 15 bases between. CDR3 in amino acids: CASTKGVGDEQYF. CDR3 coding DNA: TGTGCCAGCACGAAGGGGGTCGGGGACGAGCAGTACTTC.

In DNA, the CDR3 is TGTGCCACCAGTGATCAACAGGGCCAGGCAGATACGCAGTATTTT. It codes for CATSDQQGQADTQYF. V and J are TRBV24-1 and TRBJ2-3; a weak D match, TRBD1 (6 bases). The CDR3 runs 15 residues. The germline V and J ends were trimmed by 3 bases and 4 bases, with 13 bases remaining between them. Germline CDR1 reads KGHDR; CDR2 reads SFDVKD.

This clonotype was observed a handful of times. This sequence joins TRBV7-9 and TRBJ2-2; D is perhaps TRBD2 (5 bases). CDR1 SEHNR and CDR2 FQNEAQ come from the germline V gene (reference sequence). The V end lost 5 bases, the J end lost 2 bases, and 12 bases lay between the germline ends. CDR3 length: 15 amino acids. The CDR3 here is CASSVRTQNTGELFF. Written as DNA, the CDR3 is TGTGCCAGCAGCGTACGGACTCAAAACACCGGGGAGCTGTTTTTT.

V usage is TRBV4-3 and J usage is TRBJ2-1; D is ambiguous. V lost 8 bases and J 0 bases, leaving 17 bases between the germline ends. CDR1 and CDR2 from the germline V gene are LGHNA and YSLEER. The CDR3 consists of 16 residues. The CDR3 sequence: CASRASRALSYNEQFF. For the CDR3, the DNA is TGCGCCAGCCGAGCGTCTCGAGCCCTCTCCTACAATGAGCAGTTCTTC.

This clonotype showed up just a few times. The chain joins TRBV20-1 to TRBJ2-3, with 12 bases identical to TRBD2. The CDR3 length is 19 residues. Germline CDR1 is DFQATT and CDR2 is SNEGSKA (reference sequence). The junction had 17 bases not matched to a gene; V was cut back by 3 bases and J by 4 bases. The CDR3 spells CSASGPGTSGFLPPDTQYF. The CDR3 DNA follows: TGCAGTGCTAGCGGACCCGGGACTAGCGGGTTCCTACCACCAGATACGCAGTATTTT.

This clonotype was seen a handful of times. For the CDR3, the DNA is TGTGCCAGCAGCCCACTGACTTCCGCCAAAAACATTCAGTACTTC. Translating it yields CASSPLTSAKNIQYF. This chain joins TRBV7-2 and TRBJ2-4; no firm D call. V was trimmed by 5 bases and J by 1 base, leaving 12 bases between them. The length of the CDR3 is 15 residues. Germline values: CDR1 SGHTA, CDR2 FQGNSA. Full variable domain (outside the CDR3, taken from reference TRBV7-2 and TRBJ2-4): GAGVSQSPSNKVTEKGKDVELRCDPISGHTALYWYRQSLGQGLEFLIYFQGNSAPDKSGLPSDRFSAERTGGSVSTLTIQRTQQEDSAVYLCASSPLTSAKNIQYFGAGTRLSVL.

This clonotype was counted only a few times. The V and J genes are TRBV6-5 and TRBJ2-7; perhaps TRBD2 as D (6 bases). Looked up from germline, CDR1 is MNHEY and CDR2 is SVGAGI. The CDR3 is 16 amino acids. Trimming shortened V by 3 bases and J by 0 bases, and 15 bases separated the two germline ends. The DNA for the CDR3 is TGTGCCAGCAGTTATGCCCAGGACTATAGCTCCTACGAGCAGTACTTC. Its protein product is CASSYAQDYSSYEQYF.

The V gene is TRBV7-2, the J gene TRBJ1-6, with TRBD1 matching 7 bases. V shed 5 bases, J shed 6 bases, and the junction held 7 bases outside the gene matches. Germline assignment: CDR1 SGHTA and CDR2 FQGNSA. The CDR3 is 15 residues long. This chain's CDR3 is CASSPFTGANSPLHF. CDR3 in DNA: TGTGCCAGCAGCCCGTTTACAGGGGCTAATTCACCCCTCCACTTT.

This clonotype occurred many times. The genes are TRBV5-1 and TRBJ1-2, with D possibly matching TRBD1 (6 bases). Trimming cost V 0 bases and J 2 bases, with 17 bases left between them. CDR1 SGHRS and CDR2 YFSETQ come from the germline V gene. CDR3 length equals 17 residues. The CDR3 sequence is CASSLVRAGAPNYGYTF. The CDR3 region has the DNA TGCGCCAGCAGCTTGGTGAGGGCAGGGGCCCCAAACTATGGCTACACCTTC.

The table lists this clonotype with many counts. The chain carries TRBV18 and TRBJ2-1, with 8 nucleotides matching TRBD2. V lost 3 bases to trimming and J lost 4 bases; unmatched junction nucleotides: 14. In germline, CDR1 is KGHSH, CDR2 LQKENI. The CDR3 length is 18 residues. Written as DNA, the CDR3 is TGTGCCAGCTCACCTGAACAGGGCGGGGGGCTCCTTTACAATGAGCAGTTCTTC. Its protein is CASSPEQGGGLLYNEQFF.

This clonotype was observed many times. The chain is built from TRBV5-1 and TRBJ2-1; 10 nucleotides align to TRBD2. Germline assignment: CDR1 SGHRS and CDR2 YFSETQ. The CDR3 loop spans 15 amino acids. With 6 bases clipped from V and 6 bases from J, the junction kept 9 bases outside the gene matches. The CDR3 spells CASNLGLATVNEQFF. The CDR3 nucleotides are TGCGCCAGCAACCTGGGACTAGCGACTGTCAATGAGCAGTTCTTC.

The chain couples TRBV5-1 to TRBJ1-1; tentative D call: TRBD1 (5 bases). Trimming stripped 4 bases from V and 0 bases from J, with 13 bases between. Germline V gives CDR1 SGHRS, CDR2 YFSETQ. The CDR3 covers 15 residues. The CDR3 sequence is CASSPGGRVNTEAFF. CDR3 nucleotide sequence: TGCGCCAGCAGCCCCGGGGGTAGAGTGAACACTGAAGCTTTCTTT.

The J gene is TRBJ2-7, the V gene TRBV6-5, with D unclear. The V end lost 4 bases, the J end lost 5 bases, and 24 bases lay between the germline ends. CDR3 length: 17 residues. Germline CDR1 MNHEY, CDR2 SVGAGI. CDR3 in amino acids: CASSSHTRKGSSHEQYF. The CDR3 region has the DNA TGTGCCAGCAGTTCCCACACCCGGAAGGGAAGTTCCCACGAGCAGTACTTC.

The chain has TRBV12-3 or TRBV12-4 and TRBJ2-3, with TRBD1 matching 12 bases. Trimming at V came to 6 bases and at J to 8 bases, leaving 12 bases not matched to a gene. This CDR3 has 16 amino acids. CDR3 residues: CASRPSGTGGAGTQYF. The DNA for the CDR3 is TGTGCCAGCAGACCTTCCGGGACAGGGGGCGCGGGTACGCAGTATTTT.